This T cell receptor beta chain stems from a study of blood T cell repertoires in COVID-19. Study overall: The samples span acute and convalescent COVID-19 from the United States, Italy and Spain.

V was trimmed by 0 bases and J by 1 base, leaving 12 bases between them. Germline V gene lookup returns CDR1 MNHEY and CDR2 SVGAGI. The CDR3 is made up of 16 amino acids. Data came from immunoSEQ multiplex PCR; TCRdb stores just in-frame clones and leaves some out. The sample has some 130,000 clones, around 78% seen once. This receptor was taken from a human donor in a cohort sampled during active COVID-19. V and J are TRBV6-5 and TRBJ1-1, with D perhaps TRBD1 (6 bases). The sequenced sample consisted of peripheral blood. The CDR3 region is CASSYSKEQGNTEAFF. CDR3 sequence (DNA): TGTGCCAGCAGTTACTCGAAAGAACAGGGGAACACTGAAGCTTTCTTT.